This T cell receptor beta chain was captured by sequencing in a study of response to subunit inactivated influenza vaccine. Concerning this clonotype: Its antigen is as yet unknown.

TCRdb ran MiXCR on the RT-PCR reads and lists one entry per CDR3 protein. The data show approximately 700,000 distinct CDR3 sequences, roughly 14% seen once. Overall study results and limits: Seasonal influenza vaccination, on each occasion, was suggested by the authors to recruit few new T cells.

The CDR3 contains 16 residues. Germline V gene sequence: CDR1 LGHNT, CDR2 FRNRAP. Deletions cut 6 bases from V and 2 bases from J, with 18 bases between. Material: PBMCs from blood, obtained approximately 15 days before vaccination. The clonotype originates from a middle-aged man who received an inactivated influenza vaccine. This chain links TRBV12-5 with TRBJ2-3; D is ambiguous. CDR3 residues: CASGLPDRRLTDTQYF. In DNA form, the CDR3 reads TGTGCTAGTGGACTCCCGGACCGCAGACTCACAGATACGCAGTATTTT.